This T cell receptor beta chain emerged from a study of cytomegalovirus exposure and HLA in healthy donors. Study-level background: Researchers previously reported finding 117 million unique TCR beta sequences from around 200 million T cells. Samples from HLA-typed donors yielded about 86 million unique TCRs in an early data release.

Study conclusions and caveats: As was reported, the classifier diagnosed cytomegalovirus status with high specificity and sensitivity. When the data were analyzed later, several of the most significant clusters appeared to be linked to common viral pathogens.

This CDR3 is 15 amino acids long. Trimming removed 6 bases from V and 0 bases from J, with 12 bases in between. The germline V gene encodes CDR1 MNHNY and CDR2 SVGAGI (reference sequence). PCR employed 60 Vbeta and 13 Jbeta primers. The repertoire was sequenced with immunoSEQ multiplex PCR; TCRdb's copy has only in-frame clones and lacks some. This table holds roughly 110,000 clones, 60% to 80% found once. With regard to this clone: Its specificity is not known.

The sequence came from a man aged 40-49 years in good health and CMV-seronegative. The sample comprised PBMCs. The chain employs TRBV6-6 and TRBJ1-3; D gene uncertain. The CDR3 loop is CASSYPEGSGNTIYF. The DNA for the CDR3 is TGTGCCAGCAGCTACCCGGAGGGCTCTGGAAACACCATATATTTT.